The present TCR beta chain was sequenced within a study of pediatric ulcerative colitis. Samples were sequenced at Survey level, maximum 500,000 reads. Profiling relied on immunoSEQ multiplex PCR, and the TCRdb table lists in-frame clones only, not all of them. The sample lists fewer than 45,000 clones, less than 90% occurring once. V was shortened by 2 bases and J by 0 bases, with 25 bases between the two germline ends. CDR1 and CDR2 from the germline V gene are MDHEN and SYDVKM. The CDR3 covers 21 residues. On this clone itself: Its antigen is unidentified.

Notes on the study in general: Acute severe colitis showed lower rectal diversity from clonal expansions. Ulcerative colitis patients shared more blood-rectal clones than controls. Two rectal CDR3 clonotypes occurred in all ulcerative colitis patients.

The rearrangement links TRBV28 to TRBJ2-2; TRBD2 might be the D (5 bases). The material sequenced was blood. This receptor was taken from a girl aged 5-17 years with moderate ulcerative colitis. The DNA for the CDR3 is TGTGCCAGCAGTTTAGGGTCTCCGGGGTTTGGGCCGAGAGCGAACACCGGGGAGCTGTTTTTT. Its protein product is CASSLGSPGFGPRANTGELFF. Based on the CDR3 plus reference TRBV28 and TRBJ2-2, the full variable domain is DVKVTQSSRYLVKRTGEKVFLECVQDMDHENMFWYRQDPGLGLRLIYFSYDVKMKEKGDIPEGYSVSREKKERFSLILESASTNQTSMYLCASSLGSPGFGPRANTGELFFGEGSRLTVL.